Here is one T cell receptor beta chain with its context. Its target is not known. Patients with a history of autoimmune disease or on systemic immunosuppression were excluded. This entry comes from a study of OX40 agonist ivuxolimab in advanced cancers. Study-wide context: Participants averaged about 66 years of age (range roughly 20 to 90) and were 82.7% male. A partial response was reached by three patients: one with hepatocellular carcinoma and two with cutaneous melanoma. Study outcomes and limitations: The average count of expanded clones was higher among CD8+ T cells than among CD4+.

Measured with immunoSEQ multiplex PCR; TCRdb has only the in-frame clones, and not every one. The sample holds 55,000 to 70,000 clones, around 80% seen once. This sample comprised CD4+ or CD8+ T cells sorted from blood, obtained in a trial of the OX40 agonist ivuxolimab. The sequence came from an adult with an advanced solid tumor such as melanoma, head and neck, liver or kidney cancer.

This chain's CDR3 is CATAYRRTVPQPQHF. The CDR3 DNA follows: TGTGCCACCGCATACAGGCGAACGGTGCCTCAGCCCCAGCATTTT. The rearrangement links TRBV19 to TRBJ1-5; D possibly corresponds to TRBD1 (5 bases). Germline values: CDR1 LNHDA, CDR2 SQIVND (reference sequence). The CDR3 consists of 15 residues. Trimming shortened V by 10 bases and J by 6 bases, and 22 bases separated the two germline ends.